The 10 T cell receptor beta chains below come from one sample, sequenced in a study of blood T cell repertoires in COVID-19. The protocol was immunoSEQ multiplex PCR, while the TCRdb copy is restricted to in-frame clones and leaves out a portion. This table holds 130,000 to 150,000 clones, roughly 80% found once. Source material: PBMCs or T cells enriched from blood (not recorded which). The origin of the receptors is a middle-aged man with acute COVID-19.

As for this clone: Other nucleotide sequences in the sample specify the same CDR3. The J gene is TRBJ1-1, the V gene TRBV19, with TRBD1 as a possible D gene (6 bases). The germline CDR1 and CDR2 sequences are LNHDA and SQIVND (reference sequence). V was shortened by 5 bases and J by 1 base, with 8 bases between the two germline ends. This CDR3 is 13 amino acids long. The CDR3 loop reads CASSSQGNTEAFF. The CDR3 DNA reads TGTGCCAGTAGTTCACAGGGGAACACTGAAGCTTTCTTT.

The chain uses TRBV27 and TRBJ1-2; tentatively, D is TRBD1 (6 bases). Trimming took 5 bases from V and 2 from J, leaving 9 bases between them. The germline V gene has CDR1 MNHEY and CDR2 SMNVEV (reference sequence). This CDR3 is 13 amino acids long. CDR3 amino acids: CASSQDRNYGYTF. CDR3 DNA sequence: TGTGCCAGCAGTCAAGACAGGAACTATGGCTACACCTTC.

The CDR3 DNA reads TGTGCCAGCAGCCCCGAGGAGGGGGCACAAGAGACCCAGTACTTC. This encodes CASSPEEGAQETQYF. V is TRBV9 and J is TRBJ2-5; tentative D call: TRBD1 (7 bases). With 4 bases removed from V and 2 bases from J, the gap between germline ends came to 15 bases. This CDR3 is built from 15 residues. CDR1 and CDR2 (germline): SGDLS, YYNGEE. Drawing the rest from reference TRBV9 and TRBJ2-5, the complete variable domain is DSGVTQTPKHLITATGQRVTLRCSPRSGDLSVYWYQQSLDQGLQFLIQYYNGEERAKGNILERFSAQQFPDLHSELNLSSLELGDSALYFCASSPEEGAQETQYFGPGTRLLVL.

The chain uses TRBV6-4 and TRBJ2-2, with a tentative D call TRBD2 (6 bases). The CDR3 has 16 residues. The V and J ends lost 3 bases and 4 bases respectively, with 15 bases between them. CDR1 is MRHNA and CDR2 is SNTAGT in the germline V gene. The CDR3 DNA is TGTGCCAGCAGTGAAGAAACTAGCCGGGGCACCGGGGAGCTGTTTTTT. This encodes CASSEETSRGTGELFF.

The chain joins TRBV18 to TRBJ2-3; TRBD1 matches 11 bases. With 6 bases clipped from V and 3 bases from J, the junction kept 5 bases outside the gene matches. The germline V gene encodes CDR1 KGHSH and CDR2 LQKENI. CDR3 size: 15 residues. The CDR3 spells CASSPGTGGTDTQYF. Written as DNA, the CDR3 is TGTGCCAGCTCCCCCGGGACAGGGGGGACAGATACGCAGTATTTT.

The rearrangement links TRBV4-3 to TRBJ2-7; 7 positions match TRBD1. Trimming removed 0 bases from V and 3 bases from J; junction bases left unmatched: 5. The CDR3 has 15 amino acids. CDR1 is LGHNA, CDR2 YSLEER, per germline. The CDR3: CASSQDRGQRYEQYF. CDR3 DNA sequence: TGCGCCAGCAGCCAAGATAGGGGACAGCGCTACGAGCAGTACTTC.

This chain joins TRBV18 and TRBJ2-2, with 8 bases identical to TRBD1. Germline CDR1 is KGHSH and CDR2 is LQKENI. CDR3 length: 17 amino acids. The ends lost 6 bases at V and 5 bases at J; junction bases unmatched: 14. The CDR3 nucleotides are TGTGCCAGCTCGCCAAGGGACAGGTCCCAGGATACCGGGGAGCTGTTTTTT. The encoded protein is CASSPRDRSQDTGELFF.

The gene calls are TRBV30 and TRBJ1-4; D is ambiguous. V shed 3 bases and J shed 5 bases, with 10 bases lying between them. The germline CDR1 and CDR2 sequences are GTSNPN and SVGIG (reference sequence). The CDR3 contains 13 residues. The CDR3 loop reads CAWREAPNEKLFF. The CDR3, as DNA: TGTGCCTGGAGGGAGGCCCCGAATGAAAAACTGTTTTTT.

CDR3 amino acids: CASSRDRGWNTEAFF. CDR3 DNA: TGCGCCAGCAGCCGAGACAGGGGGTGGAACACTGAAGCTTTCTTT. The V gene is TRBV4-3, the J gene TRBJ1-1; 9 positions match TRBD1. The CDR3 runs 15 residues. V shed 4 bases and J 1 base; nucleotides not matched to a gene: 4. CDR1 LGHNA and CDR2 YSLEER come from the germline V gene.

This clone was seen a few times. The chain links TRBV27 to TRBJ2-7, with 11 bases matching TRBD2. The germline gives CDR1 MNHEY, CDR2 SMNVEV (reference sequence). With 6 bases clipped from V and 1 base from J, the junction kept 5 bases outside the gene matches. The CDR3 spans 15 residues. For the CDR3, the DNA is TGTGCCAGCAGCACCACTAGCGGGAGTTCCTACGAGCAGTACTTC. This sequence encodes CASSTTSGSSYEQYF.